One T cell receptor beta chain is described in this entry. Its antigen is not known. These data originate in a study of shared clonotypes between healthy human individuals. As for the study in general: There were three CD4 naive, three CD4 memory, two CD8 naive and one CD8 memory plates per donor.

Assay execution proceeded at the deep level. Clones were sequenced by immunoSEQ multiplex PCR, and TCRdb holds only the in-frame ones, with some missing. The data show millions of clones, with 85% to 95% seen just once and 0.39% held by the top ten. The germline V and J ends were trimmed by 4 bases and 7 bases, with 20 bases remaining between them. The CDR3 runs 16 residues. Germline CDR1 and CDR2: MNHNS and SASEGT. Study-level results: Four donors held about 5% of naive CD4 clonotypes in common.

CD4+ cells yielded CD45RA+ naive and CD45RA-negative memory subsets. This receptor was taken from a man aged 18 to 29 in good health. Some clones in this sample may be carry-over from other donors' samples. The chain is built from TRBV6-1 and TRBJ1-5; D might be TRBD1 (6 bases). Sequenced input: naive CD4+ T cells from PBMCs. Subset reported: CD45RA+ positively selected. The CDR3 DNA reads as TGTGCCAGCAGTGCCCACAGTACGGGGGCGCGGCAGCCCCAGCATTTT. It is translated as CASSAHSTGARQPQHF.